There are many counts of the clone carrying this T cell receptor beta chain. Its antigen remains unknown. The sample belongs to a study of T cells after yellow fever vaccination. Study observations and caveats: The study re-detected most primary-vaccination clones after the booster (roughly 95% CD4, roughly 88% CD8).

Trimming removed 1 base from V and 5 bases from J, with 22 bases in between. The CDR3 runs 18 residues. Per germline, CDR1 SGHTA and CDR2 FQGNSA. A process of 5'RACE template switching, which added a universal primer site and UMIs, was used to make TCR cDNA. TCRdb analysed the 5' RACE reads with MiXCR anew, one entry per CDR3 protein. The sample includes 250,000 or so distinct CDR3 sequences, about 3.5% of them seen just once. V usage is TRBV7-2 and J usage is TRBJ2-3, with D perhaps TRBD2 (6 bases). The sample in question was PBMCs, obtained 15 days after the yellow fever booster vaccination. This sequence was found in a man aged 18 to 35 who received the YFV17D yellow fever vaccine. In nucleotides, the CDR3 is TGTGCCAGCAGCTTAGGCTTCATATTGCGGGGTTTGGGAGATACGCAGTATTTT. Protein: CASSLGFILRGLGDTQYF.